In this sample, the clone carrying this T cell receptor beta chain turned up a few times. The target antigen is unknown. The source of the sample is a study of cytotoxic CD8 clonotypes in ibrutinib-treated CLL. Background on the study: There were, on average, roughly 260,000 productive templates and 80,000 to 100,000 productive rearrangements per sample. The study, taken as a whole, reports: Baseline clonality, above age-matched healthy donor levels, tracked circulating CD8+ T-cell counts. For progressing versus sustained-remission patients, sampling times were not the same. Rare overall, public clonotypes shrank or held steady under therapy.

Germline loops: CDR1 GTSNPN, CDR2 SVGIG (reference sequence). The CDR3 length is 14 residues. V was trimmed by 1 base and J by 0 bases, leaving 7 bases between them. Profiled with immunoSEQ multiplex PCR; TCRdb holds only in-frame clones, not every one. The table has about 140,000 clones, approximately 80% seen once. This specimen consisted of PBMCs, obtained after 12 months of ibrutinib treatment. The rearrangement uses TRBV30 and TRBJ1-5, with TRBD1 as a possible D gene (6 bases). This TCR derives from a human donor with chronic lymphocytic leukemia. The CDR3 loop is CAWSGQVSNQPQHF. The CDR3 DNA sequence: TGTGCCTGGAGTGGACAGGTTAGCAATCAGCCCCAGCATTTT.